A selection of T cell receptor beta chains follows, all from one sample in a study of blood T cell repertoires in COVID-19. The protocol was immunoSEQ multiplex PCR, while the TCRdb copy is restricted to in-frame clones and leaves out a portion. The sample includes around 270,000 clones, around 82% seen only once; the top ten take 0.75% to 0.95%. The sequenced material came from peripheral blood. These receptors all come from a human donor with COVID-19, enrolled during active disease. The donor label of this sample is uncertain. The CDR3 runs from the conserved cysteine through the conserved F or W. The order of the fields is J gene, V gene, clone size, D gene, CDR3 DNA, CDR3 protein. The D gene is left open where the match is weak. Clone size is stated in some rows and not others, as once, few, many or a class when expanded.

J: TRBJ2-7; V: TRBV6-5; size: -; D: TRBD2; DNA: TGTGCCAGCAGTAGGAGCGGGAACTCCTACGAGCAGTACTTC; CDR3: CASSRSGNSYEQYF
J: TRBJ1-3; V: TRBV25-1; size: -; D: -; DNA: TGTGCCAGCAGTGAATGGGGGGGGGTGACCGCTGGAAACACCATATATTTT; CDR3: CASSEWGGVTAGNTIYF
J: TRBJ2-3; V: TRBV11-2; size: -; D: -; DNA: TGTGCCAGCAGCTTAGGTGTCGTCAGCACAGATACGCAGTATTTT; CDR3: CASSLGVVSTDTQYF
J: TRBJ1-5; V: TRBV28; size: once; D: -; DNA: TGTGCCAGCAGTACCGGGGGAGGGACGCCCCATCAGCCCCAGCATTTT; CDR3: CASSTGGGTPHQPQHF
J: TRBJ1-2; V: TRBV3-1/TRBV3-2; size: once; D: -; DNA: TGTGCCAGCAGCCCACTTGGGGCCGGGGGCTACACCTTC; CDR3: CASSPLGAGGYTF
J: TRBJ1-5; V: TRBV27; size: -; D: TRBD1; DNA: TGTGCCAGCAGGAAATTACAGGGGGTCCAGCCCCAGCATTTT; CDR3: CASRKLQGVQPQHF
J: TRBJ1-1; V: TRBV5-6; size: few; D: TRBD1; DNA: TGTGCCAGCAGCTTGGTGGTCTCAGGGACAGGGGGGACTGAAGCTTTCTTT; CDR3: CASSLVVSGTGGTEAFF
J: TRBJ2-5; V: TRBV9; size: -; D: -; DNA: TGTGCCAGCAGCGCTCTAGGGGGGGAAGGAGAGACCCAGTACTTC; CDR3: CASSALGGEGETQYF
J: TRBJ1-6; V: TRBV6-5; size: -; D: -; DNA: TGTGCCAGCAGGCCTCAGGGAGGCGGTTCACCCCTCCACTTT; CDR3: CASRPQGGGSPLHF
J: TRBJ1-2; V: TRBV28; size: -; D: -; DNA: TGTGCCAGCACAGGGTTCAGGGGCTACACCTTC; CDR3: CASTGFRGYTF
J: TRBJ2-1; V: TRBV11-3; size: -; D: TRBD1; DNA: TGTGCCAGCAGCTTCACGACAGGGGGCTCCTACAATGAGCAGTTCTTC; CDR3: CASSFTTGGSYNEQFF
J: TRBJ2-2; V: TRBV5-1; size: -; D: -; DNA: TGCGCCAGCAGGCAGGTTGAGAACACCGGGGAGCTGTTTTTT; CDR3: CASRQVENTGELFF
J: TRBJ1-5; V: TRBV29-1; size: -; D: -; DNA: TGCAGCGTCTCCTCGGGGGGAAGGAATCAGCCCCAGCATTTT; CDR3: CSVSSGGRNQPQHF
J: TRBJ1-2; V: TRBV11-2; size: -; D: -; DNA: TGTGCCAGCAGCTTAGAAGGGGATGGCTACACCTTC; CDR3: CASSLEGDGYTF
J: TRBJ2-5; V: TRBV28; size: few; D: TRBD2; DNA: TGTGCCAGCAGCTCAGTGGTTCTAGCGGGATCCAAAGAGACCCAGTACTTC; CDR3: CASSSVVLAGSKETQYF
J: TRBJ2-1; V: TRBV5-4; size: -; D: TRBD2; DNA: TGTGCCAGCAGCTTGGTTCCTAGCGGTCAGGATGAGCAGTTCTTC; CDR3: CASSLVPSGQDEQFF
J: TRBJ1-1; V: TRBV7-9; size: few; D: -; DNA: TGTGCCAGCAGCTTCACAGGGAACACTGAAGCTTTCTTT; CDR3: CASSFTGNTEAFF
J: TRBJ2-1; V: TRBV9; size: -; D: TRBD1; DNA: TGTGCCAGCAGTGCTGTCGACCAGGGGGCAAGCAATGAGCAGTTCTTC; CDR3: CASSAVDQGASNEQFF
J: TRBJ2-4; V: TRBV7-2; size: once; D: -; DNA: TGTGCCAGCAGCTTATCTTTGCGGGGCATTCAGTACTTC; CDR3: CASSLSLRGIQYF
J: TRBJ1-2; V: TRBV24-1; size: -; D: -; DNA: TGTGCCACCAGTGATGCGAATAACTATGGCTACACCTTC; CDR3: CATSDANNYGYTF
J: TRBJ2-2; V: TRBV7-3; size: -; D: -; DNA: TGTGCCAGCAGCTTAGGGCAGAACTTCGGGGAGCTGTTTTTT; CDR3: CASSLGQNFGELFF
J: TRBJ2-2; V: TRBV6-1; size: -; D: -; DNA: TGTGCCAGCAGTGAAGCCTGGGAGAAGCCGAACACCGGGGAGCTGTTTTTT; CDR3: CASSEAWEKPNTGELFF
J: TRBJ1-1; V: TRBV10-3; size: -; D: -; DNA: TGTGCCATCAGTGGGCTCGGGTCTAACACTGAAGCTTTCTTT; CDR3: CAISGLGSNTEAFF
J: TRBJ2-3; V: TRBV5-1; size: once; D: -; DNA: TGCGCCAGCAGCCCACAGGGCCCAGATACGCAGTATTTT; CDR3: CASSPQGPDTQYF
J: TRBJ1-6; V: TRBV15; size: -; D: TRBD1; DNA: TGTGCCACCAGCAGTGAGGGCAGGGGGCATTCACCCCTCCACTTT; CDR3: CATSSEGRGHSPLHF
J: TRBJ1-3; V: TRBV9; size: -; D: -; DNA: TGTGCCAGCAGCGCACAGAGCTCTGGAAACACCATATATTTT; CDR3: CASSAQSSGNTIYF
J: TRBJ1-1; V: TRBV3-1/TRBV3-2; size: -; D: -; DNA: TGTGCCAGCAGCCAAGATCCAGGGCGCATGAACACTGAAGCTTTCTTT; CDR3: CASSQDPGRMNTEAFF
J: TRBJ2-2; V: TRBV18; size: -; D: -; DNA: TGTGCCAGCTCCAGCACGGAGTTGGATACCGGGGAGCTGTTTTTT; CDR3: CASSSTELDTGELFF
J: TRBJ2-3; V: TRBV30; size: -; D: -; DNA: TGTGCCGTCGGGGAATTACTCACAGATACGCAGTATTTT; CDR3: CAVGELLTDTQYF
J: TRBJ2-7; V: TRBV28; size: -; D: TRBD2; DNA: TGTGCCAGCAGTCCCCGGGAGGTCTACGAGCAGTACTTC; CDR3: CASSPREVYEQYF
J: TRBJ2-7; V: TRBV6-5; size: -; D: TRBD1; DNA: TGTGCCAGCAGTTCCGTACAGGGGGCGGCCTACGAGCAGTACTTC; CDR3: CASSSVQGAAYEQYF
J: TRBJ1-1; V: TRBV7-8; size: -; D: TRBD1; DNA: TGTGCCAGCAGCTTAGGAGGTAGGGGGCGCCGAACTGAAGCTTTCTTT; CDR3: CASSLGGRGRRTEAFF
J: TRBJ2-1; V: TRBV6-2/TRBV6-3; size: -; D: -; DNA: TGTGCCAGCAGTTACCGGGGCAATGAGCAGTTCTTC; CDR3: CASSYRGNEQFF
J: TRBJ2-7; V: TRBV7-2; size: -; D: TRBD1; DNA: TGTGCCAGCAGCTTAGCTGCCAGGGGGTCGGGCTACGAGCAGTACTTC; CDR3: CASSLAARGSGYEQYF
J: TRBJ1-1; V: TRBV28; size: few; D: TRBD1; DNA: TGTGCCAGCAGCAGACAGGGGGCGTCAGACACTGAAGCTTTCTTT; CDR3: CASSRQGASDTEAFF
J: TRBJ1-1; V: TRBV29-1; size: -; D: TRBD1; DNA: TGCAGCGTTGTTGAGACAGGGTCGAACACTGAAGCTTTCTTT; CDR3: CSVVETGSNTEAFF
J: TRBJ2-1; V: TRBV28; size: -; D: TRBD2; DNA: TGTGCCAGCAGTCCACCCCCCCAACTCGGAGCGGGAAGCATACTGGAGCAGTTCTTC; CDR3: CASSPPPQLGAGSILEQFF
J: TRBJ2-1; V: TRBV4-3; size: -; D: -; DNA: TGCGCCAGCAGCCCCAGCGGTAGGGGGTACAATGAGCAGTTCTTC; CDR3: CASSPSGRGYNEQFF
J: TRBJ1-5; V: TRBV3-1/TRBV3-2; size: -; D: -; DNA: TGTGCCAGCAGCCAAGACGCCAGGCACAATCAGCCCCAGCATTTT; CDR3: CASSQDARHNQPQHF
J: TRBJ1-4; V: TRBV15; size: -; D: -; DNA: TGTGCCACCAGCAGCCCGGACTTTATTAATGAAAAACTGTTTTTT; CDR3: CATSSPDFINEKLFF
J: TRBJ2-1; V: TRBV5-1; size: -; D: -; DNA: TGCGCCAGCAGCTTAACCTCTTTGAGTAGCAACTCCTACAATGAGCAGTTCTTC; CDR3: CASSLTSLSSNSYNEQFF
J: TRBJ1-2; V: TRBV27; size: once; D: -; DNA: TGTGCCAGCAGCCTTATCGAATGGGGGGGAGGCTACACCTTC; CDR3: CASSLIEWGGGYTF
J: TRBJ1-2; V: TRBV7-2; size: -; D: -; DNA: TGTGCCAGCAGCTCAGGGACATCGCATGGCTACACCTTC; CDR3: CASSSGTSHGYTF
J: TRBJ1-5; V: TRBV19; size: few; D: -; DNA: TGTGCCAGTAGTATGGACAGAAGGGATCAGCCCCAGCATTTT; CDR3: CASSMDRRDQPQHF
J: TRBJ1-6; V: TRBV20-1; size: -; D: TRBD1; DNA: TGCAGTGCTAGTGGGACAGCGAATTCACCCCTCCACTTT; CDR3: CSASGTANSPLHF
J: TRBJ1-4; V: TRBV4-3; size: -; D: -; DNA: TGCGCCAGCAGCCAAGATTTGGGTGCGGCCGAAAAACTGTTTTTT; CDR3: CASSQDLGAAEKLFF
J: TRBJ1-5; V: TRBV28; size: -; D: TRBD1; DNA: TGTGCCAGTGGGGGACAGGGTGCGTTTGGGCCCCAGCATTTT; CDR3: CASGGQGAFGPQHF
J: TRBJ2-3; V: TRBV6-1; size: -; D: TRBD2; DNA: TGTGCCAGCAGTGTTTCCAGACTAGCCCTTAGCACAGATACGCAGTATTTT; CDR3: CASSVSRLALSTDTQYF
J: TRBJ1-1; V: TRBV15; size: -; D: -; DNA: TGTGCCACCAGCAGAGATTACAGGGTCGACACTGAAGCTTTCTTT; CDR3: CATSRDYRVDTEAFF
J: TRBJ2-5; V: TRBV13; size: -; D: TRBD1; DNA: TGTGCCAGCAGCTTAGGTTCACAGGGGTTCGAGACCCAGTACTTC; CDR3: CASSLGSQGFETQYF
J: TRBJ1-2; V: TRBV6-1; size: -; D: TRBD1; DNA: TGTGCCAGCAGTGAAGGGACAGGATGGGACTATGGCTACACCTTC; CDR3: CASSEGTGWDYGYTF